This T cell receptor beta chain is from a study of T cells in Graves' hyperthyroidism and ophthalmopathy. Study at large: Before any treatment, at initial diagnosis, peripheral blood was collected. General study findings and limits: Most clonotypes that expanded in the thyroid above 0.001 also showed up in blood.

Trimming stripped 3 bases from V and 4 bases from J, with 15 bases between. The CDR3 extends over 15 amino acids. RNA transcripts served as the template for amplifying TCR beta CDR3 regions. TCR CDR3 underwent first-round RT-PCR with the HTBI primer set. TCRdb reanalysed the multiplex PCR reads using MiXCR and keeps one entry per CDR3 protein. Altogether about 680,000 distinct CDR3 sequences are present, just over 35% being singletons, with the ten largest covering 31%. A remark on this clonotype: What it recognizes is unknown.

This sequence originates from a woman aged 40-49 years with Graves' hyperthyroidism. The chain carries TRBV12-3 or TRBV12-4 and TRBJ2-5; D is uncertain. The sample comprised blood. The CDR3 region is CASSFEDLQLETQYF. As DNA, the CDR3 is TGTGCCAGCAGTTTTGAGGACCTACAATTAGAGACCCAGTACTTC.